This is a list of T cell receptor beta chains from one sample in a study of blood T cell repertoires in COVID-19. Profiling relied on immunoSEQ multiplex PCR, and the TCRdb table lists in-frame clones only, not all of them. The sample contains 200,000 to 250,000 clones, about 87% of which appear only once. What was sequenced was peripheral blood. The receptors were sampled from a man younger than 45 with COVID-19, enrolled during active disease. The CDR3 runs from the conserved cysteine through the conserved F or W. Each record gives: J gene, D gene, clone size, V gene, CDR3 protein, CDR3 DNA. A D gene is named only where the DNA matches it firmly. Clone size is not always given. Where it is, it says once, few, many or a class for expanded clones.

TRBJ2-3	.	.	TRBV7-3	CASSPGSTDTQYF	TGTGCCAGCAGCCCCGGGAGCACAGATACGCAGTATTTT
TRBJ2-7	TRBD1	once	TRBV19	CASSPGQRRSGLEQYF	TGTGCCAGTAGCCCGGGACAGCGACGGTCAGGTCTCGAGCAGTACTTC
TRBJ2-1	.	.	TRBV9	CASSVFDTQNNEQFF	TGTGCCAGCAGCGTATTTGACACACAAAACAATGAGCAGTTCTTC
TRBJ2-3	.	once	TRBV2	CASRNAGTSPMSQYF	TGTGCCAGCAGAAACGCCGGGACTTCGCCCATGTCGCAGTATTTT
TRBJ2-2	.	.	TRBV4-1	CASSQDRGRTGELFF	TGCGCCAGCAGCCAAGATCGAGGTCGGACCGGGGAGCTGTTTTTT
TRBJ2-7	.	.	TRBV7-3	CASSQTGQTREQYF	TGTGCCAGCAGCCAGACTGGACAGACTCGTGAGCAGTACTTC
TRBJ1-2	TRBD1	.	TRBV19	CASTRTGGNYGYTF	TGTGCCAGTACCCGGACAGGGGGTAACTATGGCTACACCTTC
TRBJ2-2	.	.	TRBV11-3	CASSPEPGELFF	TGTGCCAGCAGCCCCGAGCCCGGGGAGCTGTTTTTT
TRBJ2-7	TRBD1	few	TRBV19	CASSMWDRVEQYF	TGTGCCAGTAGTATGTGGGACAGGGTCGAGCAGTACTTC
TRBJ2-1	.	.	TRBV5-3	CARSQSYNEQFF	TGTGCCAGAAGCCAATCCTACAATGAGCAGTTCTTC
TRBJ1-1	.	.	TRBV27	CASRYLGAGTMDTEAFF	TGTGCCAGCAGGTACCTTGGGGCCGGGACTATGGATACTGAAGCTTTCTTT
TRBJ2-5	TRBD2	.	TRBV14	CASSQVGGTKTQYF	TGTGCCAGCAGCCAAGTGGGGGGGACCAAGACCCAGTACTTC
TRBJ2-7	TRBD1	.	TRBV5-1	CASSLVTGVAYEQYF	TGCGCCAGCAGTTTAGTAACAGGGGTTGCCTACGAGCAGTACTTC
TRBJ2-3	TRBD2	.	TRBV19	CASALAGGSTDTQYF	TGTGCCAGTGCCCTAGCGGGAGGAAGCACAGATACGCAGTATTTT
TRBJ1-2	.	.	TRBV19	CASSIRGSTYYGYTF	TGTGCCAGTAGTATTAGAGGCAGCACCTACTATGGCTACACCTTC
TRBJ2-3	.	.	TRBV7-6	CASSLGASTDTQYF	TGTGCCAGCAGCTTAGGGGCGAGCACAGATACGCAGTATTTT
TRBJ1-1	.	.	TRBV5-8	CASSLFWQGPEAFF	TGTGCCAGCAGCTTGTTTTGGCAGGGGCCTGAAGCTTTCTTT
TRBJ2-7	.	.	TRBV28	CASSPLGAGKSYEQYF	TGTGCCAGCAGTCCCTTAGGAGCAGGGAAGTCCTACGAGCAGTACTTC
TRBJ1-5	TRBD1	once	TRBV5-3	CARSLEGTGNQPQHF	TGTGCCAGAAGCTTGGAGGGGACAGGAAATCAGCCCCAGCATTTT
TRBJ1-1	.	.	TRBV20-1	CRERGNTEAFF	TGCAGGGAAAGAGGAAACACTGAAGCTTTCTTT
TRBJ1-4	TRBD1	.	TRBV7-9	CASSHGQGAEKLFF	TGTGCCAGCAGCCACGGACAGGGAGCCGAAAAACTGTTTTTT
TRBJ2-7	TRBD1	.	TRBV28	CASSLYPGQGGEQYF	TGTGCCAGCAGTTTATATCCGGGACAGGGGGGGGAGCAGTACTTC
TRBJ1-2	.	.	TRBV27	CASSFERDFPGGYTF	TGTGCCAGCAGTTTCGAGCGGGACTTCCCTGGGGGCTACACCTTC
TRBJ1-2	.	.	TRBV5-4	CASSLDGGTRGYTF	TGTGCCAGCAGCTTGGACGGCGGCACTCGGGGCTACACCTTC
TRBJ2-3	TRBD1	.	TRBV7-3	CASSPDRGADTQYF	TGTGCCAGCAGCCCGGACAGGGGCGCAGATACGCAGTATTTT
TRBJ2-7	TRBD1	.	TRBV9	CASSGGTGTTYEQYF	TGTGCCAGCAGCGGTGGGACAGGGACCACCTACGAGCAGTACTTC
TRBJ2-7	.	.	TRBV11-1	CASSLQWREDEQYF	TGTGCCAGCAGCTTGCAGTGGAGGGAAGACGAGCAGTACTTC
TRBJ1-1	.	.	TRBV29-1	CSVLLLTGNTEAFF	TGCAGCGTCCTGCTCCTGACGGGGAACACTGAAGCTTTCTTT
TRBJ2-7	.	.	TRBV11-1	CASSLSRYSFYEQYF	TGTGCCAGCAGCTTATCTAGGTATAGTTTCTACGAGCAGTACTTC
TRBJ1-2	.	.	TRBV5-1	CASSLTPPGSSYGYTF	TGCGCCAGCAGCTTGACCCCCCCGGGGAGCAGCTATGGCTACACCTTC
TRBJ2-2	TRBD2	.	TRBV15	CATSRDKASGGSTGELFF	TGTGCCACCAGCAGAGATAAGGCTAGCGGGGGGTCCACCGGGGAGCTGTTTTTT
TRBJ1-2	.	.	TRBV12-2	CASRSWGGVNYGYTF	TGTGCAAGTCGCTCCTGGGGAGGGGTTAACTATGGCTACACCTTC
TRBJ2-3	.	.	TRBV7-2	CASSLFVSSTDTQYF	TGTGCCAGCAGCTTATTTGTCAGTAGCACAGATACGCAGTATTTT
TRBJ1-1	.	once	TRBV5-4	CASIETGNRNTEAFF	TGTGCCAGCATAGAAACAGGGAATAGGAACACTGAAGCTTTCTTT
TRBJ2-7	TRBD2	.	TRBV4-2	CARAAGVVYEQYF	TGTGCCCGAGCGGCGGGAGTGGTTTACGAGCAGTACTTC
TRBJ2-1	.	.	TRBV9	CASSVGGQANEQFF	TGTGCCAGCAGCGTAGGTGGGCAGGCGAATGAGCAGTTCTTC
TRBJ1-1	TRBD1	few	TRBV19	CASSTRTGLNTEAFF	TGTGCCAGTAGTACGCGGACAGGACTGAACACTGAAGCTTTCTTT
TRBJ2-7	.	.	TRBV7-9	CASSLGVRSSYEQYF	TGTGCCAGCAGCTTAGGTGTAAGGAGCTCCTACGAGCAGTACTTC
TRBJ1-5	.	.	TRBV6-5	CASSYSGGSNQPQHF	TGTGCCAGCAGTTACTCGGGGGGAAGCAATCAGCCCCAGCATTTT
TRBJ2-7	.	once	TRBV7-2	CASREGRGGYEQYF	TGTGCCAGCAGGGAAGGGCGGGGAGGCTACGAGCAGTACTTC
TRBJ2-7	TRBD2	.	TRBV11-2	CASSGGTSPFVNEQYF	TGTGCCAGCAGCGGGGGGACTAGCCCTTTCGTCAACGAGCAGTACTTC
TRBJ2-2	.	.	TRBV5-1	CASSFLGSQNGELFF	TGCGCCAGCAGCTTTCTGGGCAGCCAAAACGGGGAGCTGTTTTTT
TRBJ1-4	TRBD1	few	TRBV15	CATSTGQGDPTNEKLFF	TGTGCCACCAGCACAGGACAGGGGGATCCAACTAATGAAAAACTGTTTTTT
TRBJ2-1	TRBD2	.	TRBV4-2	CASSQDSGGYNEQFF	TGTGCCAGCAGCCAAGATAGCGGGGGTTACAATGAGCAGTTCTTC
TRBJ2-3	TRBD2	.	TRBV9	CASSPQLAGGPYTQYF	TGTGCCAGCAGCCCGCAACTAGCGGGAGGGCCCTATACGCAGTATTTT
TRBJ2-5	.	.	TRBV18	CASSPSREETQYF	TGTGCCAGCTCACCATCTCGGGAGGAGACCCAGTACTTC
TRBJ2-1	TRBD1	.	TRBV19	CASKWDREGNEQFF	TGTGCCAGTAAGTGGGACAGGGAGGGAAATGAGCAGTTCTTC
TRBJ2-7	TRBD2	.	TRBV2	CASSTPQTSGRSYEQYF	TGTGCCAGCAGTACCCCCCAGACTAGCGGGAGGTCCTACGAGCAGTACTTC
TRBJ2-1	.	.	TRBV9	CATSPTTWDEQFF	TGTGCCACTTCGCCCACTACCTGGGATGAGCAGTTCTTC
TRBJ2-1	TRBD2	.	TRBV6-6	CASSPMTSGYNEQFF	TGTGCCAGCAGCCCTATGACTAGCGGCTACAATGAGCAGTTCTTC